This T cell receptor beta chain was retrieved from a study of shared T cell receptors in the human thymus. Assay: immunoSEQ multiplex PCR; the TCRdb copy retains only in-frame clones and omits some. The repertoire holds about 380,000 clones, with 85% to 95% as singletons. This receptor was taken from a human donor. The sequencing input was thymocytes.

The CDR3 DNA follows: TGTGCCAGCAGAGGGACAGTGAGAACTGAAGCTTTCTTT. Translating gives CASRGTVRTEAFF. This chain connects TRBV6-6 to TRBJ1-1; 7 bases are a match to TRBD1. Losses at the gene ends were 6 bases for V and 5 bases for J; bases not matched to a gene: 6. This CDR3 comprises 13 residues. Germline CDR1 reads MNHNY; CDR2 reads SVGAGI (reference sequence).